This T cell receptor (beta chain) came from a study of T-cell reconstitution after alpha-beta-depleted transplantation in children. Broader study findings: There were reportedly several hundred expanded graft clones from which alpha-beta T cells came about two months after transplant. It was newly produced T cells that mostly accounted for T-cell counts and diversity one year after transplant. There were some patients whose high TCRbeta diversity at day 60 came from surviving recipient T cells and thymic progenitors.

In regard to this clonotype: Its antigen is as yet unknown.

Preparation of the TCRbeta library was carried out with unique molecular identifiers. Each CDR3 protein gets one entry after TCRdb re-called the PCR reads with MiXCR. Among about 340,000 distinct CDR3 sequences listed, roughly 15% were seen once. The CDR3 contains 13 residues. J was trimmed by 6 bases and V by 8 bases; bases with no gene match: 3. Germline lookup yields CDR1 SGHTA and CDR2 FQGNSA. The TCR sequence derives from a male patient aged 2-15 years who had a stem cell transplant for acute lymphoblastic leukemia, so the T cells may come from the graft donor. This specimen consisted of PBMCs, mostly from graft donor cells, obtained 360 days after TCRalphabeta/CD19-depleted stem cell transplant. The chain carries TRBV7-2 and TRBJ2-7, with 14 bases that match TRBD2. CDR3 nucleotides: TGTGCCAGCGGGGGACTAGCGGGAGCCGAGCAGTACTTC. Amino acid sequence: CASGGLAGAEQYF.